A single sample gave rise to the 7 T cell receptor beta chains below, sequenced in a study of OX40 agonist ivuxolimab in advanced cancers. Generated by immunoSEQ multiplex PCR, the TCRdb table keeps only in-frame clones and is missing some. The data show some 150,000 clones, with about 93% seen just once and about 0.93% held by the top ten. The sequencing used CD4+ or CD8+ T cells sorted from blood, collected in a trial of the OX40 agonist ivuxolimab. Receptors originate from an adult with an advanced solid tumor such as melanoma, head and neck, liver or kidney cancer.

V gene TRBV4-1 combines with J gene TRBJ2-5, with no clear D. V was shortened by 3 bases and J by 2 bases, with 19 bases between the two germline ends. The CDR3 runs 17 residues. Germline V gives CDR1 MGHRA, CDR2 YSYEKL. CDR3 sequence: CASSHSLEKGMQETQYF. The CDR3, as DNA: TGCGCCAGCAGCCATAGTCTCGAGAAGGGCATGCAAGAGACCCAGTACTTC.

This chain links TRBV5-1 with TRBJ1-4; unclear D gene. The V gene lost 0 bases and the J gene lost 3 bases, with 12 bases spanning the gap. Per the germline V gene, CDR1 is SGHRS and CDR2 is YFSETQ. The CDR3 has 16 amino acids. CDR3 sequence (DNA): TGCGCCAGCAGCTTGGTCCCAGGTTCAGCTAATGAAAAACTGTTTTTT. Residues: CASSLVPGSANEKLFF.

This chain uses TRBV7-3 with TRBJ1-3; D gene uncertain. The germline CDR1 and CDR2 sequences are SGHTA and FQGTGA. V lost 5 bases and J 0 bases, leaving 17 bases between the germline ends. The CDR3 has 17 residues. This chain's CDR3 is CASSLQGGPISGNTIYF. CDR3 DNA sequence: TGTGCCAGCAGCCTACAAGGAGGTCCGATCTCTGGAAACACCATATATTTT.

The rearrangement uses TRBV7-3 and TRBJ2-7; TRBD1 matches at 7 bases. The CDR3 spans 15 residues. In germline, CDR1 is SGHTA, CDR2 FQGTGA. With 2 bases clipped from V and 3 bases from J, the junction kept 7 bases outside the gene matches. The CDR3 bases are TGTGCCAGCAGCTTACCACCGGGACAGAGCTACGAGCAGTACTTC. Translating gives CASSLPPGQSYEQYF.

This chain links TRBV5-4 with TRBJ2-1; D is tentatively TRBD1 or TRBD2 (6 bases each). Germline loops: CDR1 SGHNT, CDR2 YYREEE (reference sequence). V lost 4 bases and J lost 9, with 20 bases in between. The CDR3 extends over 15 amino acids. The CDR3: CASSPSVGGRGEQFF. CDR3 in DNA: TGTGCCAGCAGCCCTTCAGTGGGGGGCAGGGGTGAGCAGTTCTTC. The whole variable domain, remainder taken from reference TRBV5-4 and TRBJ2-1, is ETGVTQSPTHLIKTRGQQVTLRCSSQSGHNTVSWYQQALGQGPQFIFQYYREEENGRGNFPPRFSGLQFPNYSSELNVNALELDDSALYLCASSPSVGGRGEQFFGPGTRLTVL.

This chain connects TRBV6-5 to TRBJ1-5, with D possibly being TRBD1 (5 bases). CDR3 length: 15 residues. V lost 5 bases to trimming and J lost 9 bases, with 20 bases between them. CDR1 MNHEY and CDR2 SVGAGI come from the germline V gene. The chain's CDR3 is CASSLRQGPGWPQHF. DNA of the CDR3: TGTGCCAGCAGTCTCCGGCAGGGCCCTGGTTGGCCCCAGCATTTT.

CDR3 in amino acids: CASSPLDRRYQPQHF. CDR3 nucleotides: TGTGCCAGCAGCCCCCTGGACAGGCGCTATCAGCCCCAGCATTTT. The chain has TRBV27 and TRBJ1-5, with 7 positions matching TRBD1. The CDR3 has 15 amino acids. Germline trimming cut 6 bases from V and 5 bases from J; bases unmatched to any gene: 10. Germline values: CDR1 MNHEY, CDR2 SMNVEV (reference sequence).